The T cell receptor (beta chain) described here comes from a study of blood T cell repertoires in COVID-19. CDR3 length: 11 residues. CDR1 and CDR2 (germline): DFQATT, SNEGSKA (reference sequence). V was pared by 0 bases and J by 8 bases, with 7 bases between. The table came from immunoSEQ multiplex PCR; TCRdb's copy has only in-frame clones and leaves some out. This sample has hundreds of thousands of clones, with about 87% found just once. A Seattle source enrolled patients during active infection and followed them longitudinally. The sequencing sample was made of peripheral blood. The V gene is TRBV20-1, the J gene TRBJ1-2; D ambiguous. The TCR originated in a woman between 50 and 59 years old with COVID-19, enrolled during active disease. The CDR3, as DNA: TGCAGTGCTAGAGACCATGGCGGCTACACCTTC. It yields the protein CSARDHGGYTF.